This T cell receptor beta chain was obtained from a study of T-cell memory formation after mild COVID-19. Study background: Across donors, TCR clusters were largely donor specific.

V lost 6 bases and J lost 2; bases outside the gene matches: 5. The CDR3 sequence is 14 residues long. TCRdb reprocessed the 5' RACE reads via MiXCR and lists one record per CDR3 protein. The sample shows about 160,000 distinct CDR3 sequences, about 28% of them seen only once. Study conclusions and caveats: Contracting clones from day 15 to 85 had balanced CD4/CD8; later expanders favoured CD4+. The CD4+ clones that contracted clustered mainly within CM and EM, and the CD8+ clones concentrated in EMRA.

Only a few counts were recorded for this clonotype. Its target is unknown. The sequencing sample was made of PBMCs or a T cell subset sorted from them (not recorded which). V and J are TRBV12-3 or TRBV12-4 and TRBJ2-3; 7 positions match TRBD1. The receptor comes from an adult woman who had mild COVID-19 (a few samples of this study predate the infection). Cell type and time point are not known. DNA of the CDR3: TGTGCCAGCAGCCGGACAGGATCCACAGATACGCAGTATTTT. Amino acids: CASSRTGSTDTQYF.